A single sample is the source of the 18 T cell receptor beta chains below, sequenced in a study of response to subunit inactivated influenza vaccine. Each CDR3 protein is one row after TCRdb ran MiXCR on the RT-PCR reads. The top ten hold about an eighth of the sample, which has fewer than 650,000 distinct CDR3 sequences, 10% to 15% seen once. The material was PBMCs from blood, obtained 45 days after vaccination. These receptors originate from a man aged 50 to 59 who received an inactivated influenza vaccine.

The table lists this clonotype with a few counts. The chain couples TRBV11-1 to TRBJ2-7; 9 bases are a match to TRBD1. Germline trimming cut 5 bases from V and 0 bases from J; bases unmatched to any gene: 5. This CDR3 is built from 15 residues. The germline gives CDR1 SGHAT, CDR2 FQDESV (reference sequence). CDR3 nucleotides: TGTGCCAGCAGCAGGACAGGGGCTTCCTCCTACGAGCAGTACTTC. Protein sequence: CASSRTGASSYEQYF.

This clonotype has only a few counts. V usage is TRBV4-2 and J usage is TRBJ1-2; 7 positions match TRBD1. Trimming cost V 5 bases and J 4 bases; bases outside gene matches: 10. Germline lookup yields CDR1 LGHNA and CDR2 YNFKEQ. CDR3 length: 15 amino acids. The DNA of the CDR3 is TGTGCCAGCAGCTCGTTCGGTTCAGGGGGCTATGGCTACACCTTC. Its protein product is CASSSFGSGGYGYTF.

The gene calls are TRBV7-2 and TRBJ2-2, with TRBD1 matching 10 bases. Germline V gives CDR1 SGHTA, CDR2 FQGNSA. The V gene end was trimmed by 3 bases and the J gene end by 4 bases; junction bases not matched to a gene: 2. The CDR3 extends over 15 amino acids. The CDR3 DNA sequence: TGTGCCAGCAGCTTGCGACAGGGGGCCACCGGGGAGCTGTTTTTT. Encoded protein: CASSLRQGATGELFF.

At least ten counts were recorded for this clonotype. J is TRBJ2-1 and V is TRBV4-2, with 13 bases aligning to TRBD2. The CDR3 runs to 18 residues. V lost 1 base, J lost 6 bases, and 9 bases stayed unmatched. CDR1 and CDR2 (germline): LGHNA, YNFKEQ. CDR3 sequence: CASSQGTSGSMILNEQFF. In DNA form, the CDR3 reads TGTGCCAGCAGCCAAGGGACTAGCGGGAGCATGATCCTCAATGAGCAGTTCTTC.

The CDR3 DNA sequence: TGCAGTGCTAGAGATAAAGGGGGCTGGCCTGGCTACACCTTC. It is translated as CSARDKGGWPGYTF. The chain combines TRBV20-1 with TRBJ1-2, with 7 bases matching TRBD1. With V trimmed by 0 bases and J by 7 bases, 8 bases remained unmatched. The CDR3 consists of 14 residues. Per the germline V gene, CDR1 is DFQATT and CDR2 is SNEGSKA (reference sequence).

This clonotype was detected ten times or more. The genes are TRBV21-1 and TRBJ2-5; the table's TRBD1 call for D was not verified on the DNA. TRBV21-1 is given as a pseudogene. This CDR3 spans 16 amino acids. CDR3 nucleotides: TGTGCCAGCAGCAAAGGGTTGTTTCGGCCCGGGGAGACCCAGTACTTC. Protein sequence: CASSKGLFRPGETQYF.

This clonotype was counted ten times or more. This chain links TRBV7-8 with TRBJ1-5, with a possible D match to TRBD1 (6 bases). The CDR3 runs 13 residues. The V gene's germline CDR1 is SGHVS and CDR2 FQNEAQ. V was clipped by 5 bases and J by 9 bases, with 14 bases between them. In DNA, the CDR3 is TGTGCCAGCAGCCCCGGACAGTTTGGGCCCCAGCATTTT. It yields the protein CASSPGQFGPQHF.

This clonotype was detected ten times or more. The CDR3 nucleotides read TGTGCCAGCAGTCACTCAACGGGGGGGTTTAACTATGGCTACACCTTC. Amino acid sequence: CASSHSTGGFNYGYTF. V and J are TRBV12-3 or TRBV12-4 and TRBJ1-2; D is perhaps TRBD1 (5 bases). V dropped 5 bases and J dropped 1 base, with 17 bases sitting between them. This CDR3 spans 16 amino acids.

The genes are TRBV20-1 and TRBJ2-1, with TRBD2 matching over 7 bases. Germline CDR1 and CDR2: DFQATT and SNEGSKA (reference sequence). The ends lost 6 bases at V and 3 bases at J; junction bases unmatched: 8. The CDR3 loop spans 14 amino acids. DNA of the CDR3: TGCAGTGCGAAAACTAGCGAAGACTACAATGAGCAGTTCTTC. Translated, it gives CSAKTSEDYNEQFF.

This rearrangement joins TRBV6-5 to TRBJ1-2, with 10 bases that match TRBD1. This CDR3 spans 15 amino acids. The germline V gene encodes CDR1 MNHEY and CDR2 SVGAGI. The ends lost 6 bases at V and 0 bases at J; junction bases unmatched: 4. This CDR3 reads CASRLGQGANYGYTF. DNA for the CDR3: TGTGCCAGCAGACTCGGACAGGGGGCTAACTATGGCTACACCTTC.

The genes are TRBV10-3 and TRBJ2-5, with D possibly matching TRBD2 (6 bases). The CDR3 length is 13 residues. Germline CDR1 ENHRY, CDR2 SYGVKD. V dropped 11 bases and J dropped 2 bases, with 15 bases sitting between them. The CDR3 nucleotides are TGTGCCGCCTCGGCGGGGAATCAAGAGACCCAGTACTTC. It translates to CAASAGNQETQYF.

CDR3 bases: TGTGCCAGCAGATTACCAGGGGGGGAGACCCAGTACTTC. It codes for CASRLPGGETQYF. The chain employs TRBV28 and TRBJ2-5; D is perhaps TRBD1 (7 bases). The V gene lost 6 bases and the J gene lost 5 bases, with 13 bases spanning the gap. This CDR3 is 13 amino acids long. Per the germline V gene, CDR1 is MDHEN and CDR2 is SYDVKM.

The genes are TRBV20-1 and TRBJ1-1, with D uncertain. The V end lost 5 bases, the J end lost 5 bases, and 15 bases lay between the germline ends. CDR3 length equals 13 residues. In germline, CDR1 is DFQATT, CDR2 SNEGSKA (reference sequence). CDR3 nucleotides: TGCAGTGCTTCCCGGGCGAGATCTACTGAAGCTTTCTTT. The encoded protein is CSASRARSTEAFF.

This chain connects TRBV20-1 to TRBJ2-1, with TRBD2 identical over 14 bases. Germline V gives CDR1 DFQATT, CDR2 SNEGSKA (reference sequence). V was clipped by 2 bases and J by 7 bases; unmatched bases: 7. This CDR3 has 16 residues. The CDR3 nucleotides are TGCAGTGCTAGAAAGGCTGGGACTAGCGGGAGAAATGAGCAGTTCTTC. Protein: CSARKAGTSGRNEQFF.

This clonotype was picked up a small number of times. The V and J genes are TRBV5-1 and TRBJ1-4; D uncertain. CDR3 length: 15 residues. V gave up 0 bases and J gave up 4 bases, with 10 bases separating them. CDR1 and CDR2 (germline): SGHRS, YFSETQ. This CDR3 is CASSLGAQSNEKLFF. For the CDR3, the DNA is TGCGCCAGCAGCTTGGGGGCTCAGAGTAATGAAAAACTGTTTTTT. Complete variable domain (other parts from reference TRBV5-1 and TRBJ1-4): KAGVTQTPRYLIKTRGQQVTLSCSPISGHRSVSWYQQTPGQGLQFLFEYFSETQRNKGNFPGRFSGRQFSNSRSEMNVSTLELGDSALYLCASSLGAQSNEKLFFGSGTQLSVL.

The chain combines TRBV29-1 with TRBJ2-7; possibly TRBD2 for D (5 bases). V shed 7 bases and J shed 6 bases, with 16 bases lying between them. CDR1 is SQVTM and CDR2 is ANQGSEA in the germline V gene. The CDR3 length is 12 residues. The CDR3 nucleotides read TGCAGCGCGAGGGCCCAGAACGGCGAGCAGTACTTC. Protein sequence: CSARAQNGEQYF.

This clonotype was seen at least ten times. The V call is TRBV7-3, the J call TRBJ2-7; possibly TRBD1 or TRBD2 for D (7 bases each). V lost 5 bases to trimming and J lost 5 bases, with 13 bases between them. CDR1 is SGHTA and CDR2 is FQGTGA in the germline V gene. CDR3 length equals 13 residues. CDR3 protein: CASSQGGFDEQYF. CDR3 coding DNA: TGTGCCAGCAGCCAGGGGGGGTTCGACGAGCAGTACTTC.

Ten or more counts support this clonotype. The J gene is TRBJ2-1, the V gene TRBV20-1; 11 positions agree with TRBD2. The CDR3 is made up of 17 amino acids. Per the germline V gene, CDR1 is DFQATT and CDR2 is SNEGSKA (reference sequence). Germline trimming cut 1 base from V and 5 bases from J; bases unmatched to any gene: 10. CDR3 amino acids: CSARGSLAGGSNNEQFF. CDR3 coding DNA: TGCAGTGCTAGAGGAAGCTTAGCGGGAGGGTCAAACAATGAGCAGTTCTTC.